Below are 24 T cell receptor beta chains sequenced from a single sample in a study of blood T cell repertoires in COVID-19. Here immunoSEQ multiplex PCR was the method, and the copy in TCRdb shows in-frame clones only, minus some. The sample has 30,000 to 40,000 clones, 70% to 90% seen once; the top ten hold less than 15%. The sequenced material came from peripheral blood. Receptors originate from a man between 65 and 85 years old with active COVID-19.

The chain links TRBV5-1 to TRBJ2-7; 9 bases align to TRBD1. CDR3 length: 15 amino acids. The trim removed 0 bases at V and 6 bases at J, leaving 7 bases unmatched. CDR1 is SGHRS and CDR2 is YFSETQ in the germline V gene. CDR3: CASSLARDRVAEQYF. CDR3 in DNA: TGCGCCAGCAGCTTGGCCCGGGACAGGGTCGCCGAGCAGTACTTC.

CDR3 protein: CASSLWGQIYSNQPQHF. The DNA for the CDR3 is TGTGCCAGCAGCCTCTGGGGACAGATATATAGCAATCAGCCCCAGCATTTT. V usage is TRBV11-3 and J usage is TRBJ1-5, with 7 bases identical to TRBD1. J lost 0 bases, V lost 5 bases, and 10 bases had no gene match. CDR1 SGHNT and CDR2 YENEEA come from the germline V gene. This CDR3 spans 17 amino acids. Complete variable domain (other parts from reference TRBV11-3 and TRBJ1-5): EAGVVQSPRYKIIEKKQPVAFWCNPISGHNTLYWYLQNLGQGPELLIRYENEEAVDDSQLPKDRFSAERLKGVDSTLKIQPAELGDSAVYLCASSLWGQIYSNQPQHFGDGTRLSIL.

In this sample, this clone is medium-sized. CDR3 in DNA: TGTGCCAGCAGTCCGCAGTTGGATGAGCAGTTCTTC. Amino acid sequence: CASSPQLDEQFF. The genes are TRBV12-3 or TRBV12-4 and TRBJ2-1; D unresolved. CDR3 size: 12 residues. V was pared by 5 bases and J by 8 bases, with 10 bases between.

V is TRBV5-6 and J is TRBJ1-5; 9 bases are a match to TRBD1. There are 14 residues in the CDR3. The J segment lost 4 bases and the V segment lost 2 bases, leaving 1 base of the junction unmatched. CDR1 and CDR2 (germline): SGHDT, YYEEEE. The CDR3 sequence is CASSFGQGNQPQHF. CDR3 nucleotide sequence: TGTGCCAGCAGCTTTGGACAGGGGAATCAGCCCCAGCATTTT.

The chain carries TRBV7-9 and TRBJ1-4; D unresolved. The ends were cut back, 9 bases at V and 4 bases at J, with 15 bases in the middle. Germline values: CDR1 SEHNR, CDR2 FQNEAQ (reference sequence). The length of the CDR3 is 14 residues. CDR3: CASSLGAFNEKLFF. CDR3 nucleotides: TGTGCCAGTTCCCTCGGAGCATTTAATGAAAAACTGTTTTTT.

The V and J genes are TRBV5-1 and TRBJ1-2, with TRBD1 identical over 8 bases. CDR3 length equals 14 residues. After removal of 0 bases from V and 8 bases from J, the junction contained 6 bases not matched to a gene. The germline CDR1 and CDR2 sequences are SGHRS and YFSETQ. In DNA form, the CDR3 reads TGCGCCAGCAGCTTGGAAGGACAGGGAAGGGGCTACACCTTC. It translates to CASSLEGQGRGYTF.

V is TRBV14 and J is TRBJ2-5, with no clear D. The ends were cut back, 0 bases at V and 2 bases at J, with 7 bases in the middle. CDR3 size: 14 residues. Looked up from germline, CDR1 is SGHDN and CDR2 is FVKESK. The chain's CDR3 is CASSQDSLQETQYF. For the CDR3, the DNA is TGTGCCAGCAGCCAAGACAGTTTACAAGAGACCCAGTACTTC.

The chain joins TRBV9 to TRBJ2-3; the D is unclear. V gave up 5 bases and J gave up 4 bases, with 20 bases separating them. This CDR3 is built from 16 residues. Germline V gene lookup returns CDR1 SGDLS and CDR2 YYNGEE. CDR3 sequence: CASSQTQRNNADTQYF. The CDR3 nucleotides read TGTGCCAGCAGTCAAACCCAGCGAAATAATGCAGATACGCAGTATTTT. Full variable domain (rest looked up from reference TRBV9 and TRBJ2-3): DSGVTQTPKHLITATGQRVTLRCSPRSGDLSVYWYQQSLDQGLQFLIQYYNGEERAKGNILERFSAQQFPDLHSELNLSSLELGDSALYFCASSQTQRNNADTQYFGPGTRLTVL.

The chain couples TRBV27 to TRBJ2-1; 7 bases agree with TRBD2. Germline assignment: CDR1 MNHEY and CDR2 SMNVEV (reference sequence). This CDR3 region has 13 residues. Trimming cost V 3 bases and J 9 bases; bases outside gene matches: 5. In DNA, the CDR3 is TGTGCCAGCAGTTTCACAGTAGCGGGTGAGCAGTTCTTC. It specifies CASSFTVAGEQFF.

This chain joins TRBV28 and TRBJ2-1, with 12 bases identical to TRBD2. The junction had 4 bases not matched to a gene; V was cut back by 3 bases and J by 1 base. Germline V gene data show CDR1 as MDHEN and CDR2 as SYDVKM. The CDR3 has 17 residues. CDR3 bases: TGTGCCAGCAGTTTCGGACTAGCGGGACGTTCCTACAATGAGCAGTTCTTC. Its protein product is CASSFGLAGRSYNEQFF. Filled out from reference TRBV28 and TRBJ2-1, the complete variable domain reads DVKVTQSSRYLVKRTGEKVFLECVQDMDHENMFWYRQDPGLGLRLIYFSYDVKMKEKGDIPEGYSVSREKKERFSLILESASTNQTSMYLCASSFGLAGRSYNEQFFGPGTRLTVL.

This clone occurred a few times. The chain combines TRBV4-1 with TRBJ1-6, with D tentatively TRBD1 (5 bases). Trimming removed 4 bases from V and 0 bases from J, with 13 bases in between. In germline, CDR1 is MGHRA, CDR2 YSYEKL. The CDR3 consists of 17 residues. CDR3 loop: CASSRGLPVSYNSPLHF. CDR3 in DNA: TGCGCCAGCAGCCGGGGCCTACCGGTCTCCTATAATTCACCCCTCCACTTT.

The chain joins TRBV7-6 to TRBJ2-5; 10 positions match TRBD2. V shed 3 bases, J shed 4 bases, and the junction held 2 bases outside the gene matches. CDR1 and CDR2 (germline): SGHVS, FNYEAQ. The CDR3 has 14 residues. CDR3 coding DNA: TGTGCCAGCAGCTTTGGGACTAGCGTAGAGACCCAGTACTTC. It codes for CASSFGTSVETQYF.

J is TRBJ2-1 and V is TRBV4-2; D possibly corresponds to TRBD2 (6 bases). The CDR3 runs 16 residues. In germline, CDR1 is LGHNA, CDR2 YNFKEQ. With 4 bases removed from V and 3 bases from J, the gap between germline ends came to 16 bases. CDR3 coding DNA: TGTGCCAGCAGCCCCGGAGGGGAGAGGTTCTACAATGAGCAGTTCTTC. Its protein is CASSPGGERFYNEQFF.

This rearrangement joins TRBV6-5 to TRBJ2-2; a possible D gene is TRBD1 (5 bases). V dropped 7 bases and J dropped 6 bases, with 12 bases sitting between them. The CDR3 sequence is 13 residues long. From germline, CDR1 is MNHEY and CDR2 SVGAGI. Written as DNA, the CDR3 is TGTGCCAGCAATCTCAGGGTATCCGGGGAGCTGTTTTTT. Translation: CASNLRVSGELFF.

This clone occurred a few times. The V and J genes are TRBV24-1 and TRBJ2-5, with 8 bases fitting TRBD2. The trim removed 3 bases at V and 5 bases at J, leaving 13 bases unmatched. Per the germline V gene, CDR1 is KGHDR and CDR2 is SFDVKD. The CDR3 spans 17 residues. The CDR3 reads CATSDNPREGFRETQYF. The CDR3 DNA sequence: TGTGCCACCAGTGATAACCCCCGGGAGGGGTTTCGGGAGACCCAGTACTTC.

CDR3 amino acids: CASSVTATGNTIYF. CDR3 bases: TGTGCCAGCAGCGTAACAGCTACTGGAAACACCATATATTTT. The rearrangement links TRBV9 to TRBJ1-3; no firm D call. V lost 1 base, J lost 2 bases, and 7 bases lay in between. Germline V gene lookup returns CDR1 SGDLS and CDR2 YYNGEE. This CDR3 is built from 14 residues.

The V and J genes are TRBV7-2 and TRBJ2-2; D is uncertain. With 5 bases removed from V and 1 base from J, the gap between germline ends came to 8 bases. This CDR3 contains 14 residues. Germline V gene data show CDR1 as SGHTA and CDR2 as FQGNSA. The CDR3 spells CASSLRLNTGELFF. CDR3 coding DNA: TGTGCCAGCAGCCTCAGACTGAACACCGGGGAGCTGTTTTTT. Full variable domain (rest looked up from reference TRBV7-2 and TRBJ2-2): GAGVSQSPSNKVTEKGKDVELRCDPISGHTALYWYRQSLGQGLEFLIYFQGNSAPDKSGLPSDRFSAERTGGSVSTLTIQRTQQEDSAVYLCASSLRLNTGELFFGEGSRLTVL.

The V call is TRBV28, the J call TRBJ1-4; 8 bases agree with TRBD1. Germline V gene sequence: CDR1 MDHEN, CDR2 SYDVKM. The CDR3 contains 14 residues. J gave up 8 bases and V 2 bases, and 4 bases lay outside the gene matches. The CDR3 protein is CASSLQGAREKLFF. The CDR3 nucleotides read TGTGCCAGCAGTTTACAGGGGGCGCGAGAAAAACTGTTTTTT.

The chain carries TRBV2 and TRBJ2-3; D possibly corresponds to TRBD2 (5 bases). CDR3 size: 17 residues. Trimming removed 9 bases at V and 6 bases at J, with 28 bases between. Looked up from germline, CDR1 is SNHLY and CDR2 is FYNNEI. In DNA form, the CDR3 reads TGTGCCAGTAGCCTTGAGGGCAACCTAGTAGGGTTCGATACGCAGTATTTT. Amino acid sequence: CASSLEGNLVGFDTQYF.

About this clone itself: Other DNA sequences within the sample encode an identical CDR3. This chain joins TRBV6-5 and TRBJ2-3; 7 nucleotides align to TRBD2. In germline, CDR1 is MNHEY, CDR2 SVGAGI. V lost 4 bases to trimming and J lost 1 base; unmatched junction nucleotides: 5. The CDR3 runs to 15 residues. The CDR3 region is CASSSTSARTDTQYF. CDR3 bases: TGTGCCAGCAGTTCAACTAGCGCCCGCACAGATACGCAGTATTTT.

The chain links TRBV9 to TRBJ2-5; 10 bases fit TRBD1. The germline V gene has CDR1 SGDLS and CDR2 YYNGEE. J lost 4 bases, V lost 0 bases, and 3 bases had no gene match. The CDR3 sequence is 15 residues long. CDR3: CASSVGQGAGETQYF. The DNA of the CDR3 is TGTGCCAGCAGCGTAGGACAGGGGGCGGGAGAGACCCAGTACTTC.

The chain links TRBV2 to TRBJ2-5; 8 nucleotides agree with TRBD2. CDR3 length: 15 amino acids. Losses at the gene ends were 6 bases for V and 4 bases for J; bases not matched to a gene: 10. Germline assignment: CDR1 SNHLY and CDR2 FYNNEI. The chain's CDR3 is CASRGTGTRGETQYF. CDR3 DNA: TGTGCCAGCAGGGGGACCGGGACTAGAGGAGAGACCCAGTACTTC.

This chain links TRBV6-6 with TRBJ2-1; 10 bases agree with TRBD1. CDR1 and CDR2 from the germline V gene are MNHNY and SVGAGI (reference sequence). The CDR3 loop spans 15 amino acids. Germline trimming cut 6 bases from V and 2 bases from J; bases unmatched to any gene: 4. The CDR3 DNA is TGTGCCAGCAGACCGGGACAGGGGCCCTACAATGAGCAGTTCTTC. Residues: CASRPGQGPYNEQFF.

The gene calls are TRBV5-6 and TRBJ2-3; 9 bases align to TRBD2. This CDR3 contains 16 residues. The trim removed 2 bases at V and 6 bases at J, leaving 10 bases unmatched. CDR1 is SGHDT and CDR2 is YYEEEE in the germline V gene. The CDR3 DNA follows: TGTGCCAGCAGCTTCAGGGCTAGCGGGGTCAAGGATACGCAGTATTTT. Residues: CASSFRASGVKDTQYF.